Reported below is one T cell receptor (beta chain). Antigen unknown. The sample comes from a study of identical twins. Study results and caveats: Sequences that were out-of-frame, alpha and twin-shared displayed an excess of low generation probability.

V shed 3 bases and J shed 3 bases, with 11 bases lying between them. The CDR3 length is 14 residues. TCRdb redid the calling of the 5' RACE reads with MiXCR, one entry per CDR3 protein. The sample holds just under 550,000 distinct CDR3 sequences, approximately 14% seen once. Healthy Caucasians, and only they, were the donors. These records were also assigned to another study, of yellow fever vaccine responses in identical twins.

This receptor was obtained from a woman aged 18-29 years in good health. The sample taken for sequencing was CD4+ T cells sorted from blood. This chain joins TRBV12-3 or TRBV12-4 and TRBJ1-1; D is unresolved. The chain's CDR3 is CASSFGPGDTEAFF. The CDR3 coding sequence is TGTGCCAGCAGTTTCGGACCTGGGGACACTGAAGCTTTCTTT.